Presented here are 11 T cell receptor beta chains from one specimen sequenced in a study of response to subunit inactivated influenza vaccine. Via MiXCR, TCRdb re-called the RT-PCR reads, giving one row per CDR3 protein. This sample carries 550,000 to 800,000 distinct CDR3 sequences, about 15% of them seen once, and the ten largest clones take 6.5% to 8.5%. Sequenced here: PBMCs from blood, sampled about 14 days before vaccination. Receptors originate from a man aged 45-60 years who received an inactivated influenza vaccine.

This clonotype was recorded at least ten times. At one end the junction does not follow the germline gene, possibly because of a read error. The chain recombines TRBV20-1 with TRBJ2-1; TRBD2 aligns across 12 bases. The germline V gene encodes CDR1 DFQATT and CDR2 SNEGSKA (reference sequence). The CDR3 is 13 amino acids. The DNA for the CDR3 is TGCAGTCCTAGCGGGGGGGATTACAATGAGCAGTTCTTC. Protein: CSPSGGDYNEQFF.

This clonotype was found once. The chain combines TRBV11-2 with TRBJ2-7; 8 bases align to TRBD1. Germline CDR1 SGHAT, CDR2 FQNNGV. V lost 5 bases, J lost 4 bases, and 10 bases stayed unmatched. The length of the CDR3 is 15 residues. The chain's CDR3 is CASSVMTGTGYEQYF. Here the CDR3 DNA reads TGTGCCAGCAGCGTGATGACCGGGACAGGTTACGAGCAGTACTTC.

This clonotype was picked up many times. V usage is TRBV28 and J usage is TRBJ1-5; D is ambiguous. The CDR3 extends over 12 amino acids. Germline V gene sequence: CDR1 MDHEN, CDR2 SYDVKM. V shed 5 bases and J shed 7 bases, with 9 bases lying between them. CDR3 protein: CASSLPPQPQHF. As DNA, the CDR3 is TGTGCCAGCAGTCTGCCTCCCCAGCCCCAGCATTTT.

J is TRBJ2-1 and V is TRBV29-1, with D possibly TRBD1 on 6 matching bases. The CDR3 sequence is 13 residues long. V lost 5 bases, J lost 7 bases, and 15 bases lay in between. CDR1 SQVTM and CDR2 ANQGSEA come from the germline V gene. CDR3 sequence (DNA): TGCAGCGTTCCAGGCATTAGGGGGAATGAGCAGTTCTTC. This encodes CSVPGIRGNEQFF.

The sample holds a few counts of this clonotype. CDR3: CASSASGQNTEAFF. CDR3 sequence (DNA): TGTGCCAGCAGCGCGTCGGGGCAGAACACTGAAGCTTTCTTT. The chain links TRBV7-8 to TRBJ1-1, with D perhaps matching TRBD1 (5 bases). Germline CDR1 reads SGHVS; CDR2 reads FQNEAQ. The V gene lost 5 bases and the J gene lost 1 base, with 11 bases spanning the gap. The CDR3 is 14 amino acids.

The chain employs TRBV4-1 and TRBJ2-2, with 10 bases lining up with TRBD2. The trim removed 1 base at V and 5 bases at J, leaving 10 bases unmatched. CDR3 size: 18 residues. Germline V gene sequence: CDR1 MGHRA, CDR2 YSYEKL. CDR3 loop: CASSQVFSGGRRTGELFF. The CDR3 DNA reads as TGCGCCAGCAGCCAAGTGTTTAGCGGGGGGAGGAGGACCGGGGAGCTGTTTTTT.

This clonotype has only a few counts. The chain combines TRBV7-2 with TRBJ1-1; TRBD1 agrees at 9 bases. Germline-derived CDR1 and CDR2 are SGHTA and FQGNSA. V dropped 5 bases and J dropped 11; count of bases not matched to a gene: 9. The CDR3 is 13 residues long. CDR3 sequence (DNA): TGTGCCAGCAGCCCCCAAGGGACAGGGCATGCTTTCTTT. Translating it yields CASSPQGTGHAFF.

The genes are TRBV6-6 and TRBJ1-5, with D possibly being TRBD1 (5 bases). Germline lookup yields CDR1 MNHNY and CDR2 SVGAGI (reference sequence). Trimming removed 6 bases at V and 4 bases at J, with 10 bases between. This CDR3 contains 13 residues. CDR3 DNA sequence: TGTGCCAGCAGCAGGGTGGCAAATCAGCCCCAGCATTTT. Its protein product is CASSRVANQPQHF.

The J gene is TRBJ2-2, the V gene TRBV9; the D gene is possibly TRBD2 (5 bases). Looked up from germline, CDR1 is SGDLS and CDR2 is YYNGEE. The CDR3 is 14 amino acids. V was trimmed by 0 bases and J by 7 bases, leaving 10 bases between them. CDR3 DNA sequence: TGTGCCAGCAGCGTAGTCGGTAGCGTCGGGGAGCTGTTTTTT. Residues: CASSVVGSVGELFF.

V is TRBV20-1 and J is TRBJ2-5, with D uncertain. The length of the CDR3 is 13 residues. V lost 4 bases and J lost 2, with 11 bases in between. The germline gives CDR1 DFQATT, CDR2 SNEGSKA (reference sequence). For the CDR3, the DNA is TGCAGTGCTACTAGGTTCACACAAGAGACCCAGTACTTC. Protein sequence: CSATRFTQETQYF.

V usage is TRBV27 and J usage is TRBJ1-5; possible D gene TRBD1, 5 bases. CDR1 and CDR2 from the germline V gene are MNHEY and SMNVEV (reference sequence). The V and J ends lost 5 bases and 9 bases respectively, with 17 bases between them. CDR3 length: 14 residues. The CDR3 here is CASSAGTARGPQHF. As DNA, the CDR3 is TGTGCCAGCAGTGCTGGGACGGCGCGTGGGCCCCAGCATTTT.